What follows is one T cell receptor (beta chain) and its context. What antigen it recognizes has not been identified. No clone much larger than this one lies a single base away; base qualities are absent. The meaning of the sample's time point label: about 28 days (+/-7) after the second vaccine dose. AZD1222 recipients with second doses at about 4 weeks or about 12 weeks were pooled, because spike-specific TCR depth and breadth did not differ between schedules. Samples from vaccinated people were obtained from the UK trials COV001 and COV002, which included a single-blind randomized controlled phase 2/3 trial of AZD1222 (ChAdOx1 nCoV-19) in healthy adults. For TCRbeta chain sequencing, PBMC samples from trial participants were taken at day 0 and at day 28 after the second dose. The data were taken from a study of T cell responses to AZD1222 COVID-19 vaccine (dated by TCRdb to the early 2020s). Regarding the research as a whole: A total of under 250 trial participants underwent TCR sequencing, of whom 207 had received two doses of AZD1222 and 26 had received two doses of the MenACWY control vaccine. Trial participants were enrolled by age into 18-55, 56-69 and 70-plus year subgroups, with approximately 160, 26 and 62 TCR-sequenced participants respectively. Broader findings and caveats from the paper: Participants were mostly white British, with more females than males. The authors suggested clonal diversity may have been underestimated. Conclusions about previously exposed vaccinees are limited because only five to seven AZD1222 recipients were SARS-CoV-2 seropositive at baseline. Because no day 14 peak-response samples were available, repertoires were characterized only after the peak T cell response. The 56-69-year group was small, and its depth increase did not reach significance, likely because of low power. Reportedly, almost half of the unique spike-specific TCRs recognized epitopes lying outside the regions that are mutated in the B.1.351 and B.1.1.7 variants. A significant rise in spike-specific TCR breadth and depth was observed after two AZD1222 doses relative to day 0 and relative to MenACWY recipients. CD4 TCRs associated with the vaccine covered the entire spike protein, and the dominant responses were in regions 160-218 and 743-854.

The CDR3 spans 11 residues, from the cysteine through the phenylalanine. The entry retains the CDR3 DNA only, 33 bases that are in frame from base 1. V is shortened by 5 bases, J by 5 bases, and the region joining them spans 6 bases. For CDR1 and CDR2, the germline V gene (reference sequence) lists LNHDA and SQIVND. The CDR3 regions of human TCRbeta chains were analyzed by immunosequencing. On the authors' methods: Repertoire TCRs were checked for matches against a reference library of SARS-CoV-2-specific TCRs that had been generated using the MIRA antigen-specificity platform. Breadth was defined as the fraction of unique TCRs that were SARS-CoV-2-associated, and depth was defined as the fraction of total T cells that were SARS-CoV-2-associated. Using the MIRA data, every spike-specific TCR was mapped to the spike region that the TCR reacted to and assigned to either a CD4 or a CD8 class. Log10-transformed breadth and depth values were compared by one-way ANOVA with Sidak's multiple comparisons tests. TCRdb carries this immuneACCESS record with in-frame sequences only. Its versions omit some clonotypes, under half of them owing to an unresolved V gene in the studies checked, with the rest unexplained. Clonal size and the V and J genes are those of that table, whereas D and trimming came from the DNA. The sample table shows some 52,000 clones, and 87% are seen once. The ten largest account for less than 3% of the sample.

The V and J segments used are TRBV19 and TRBJ2-5, with the identity of the D gene unclear. The TCR was taken from an adult who received the AZD1222 COVID-19 vaccine. Sequencing was performed on peripheral blood, taken 28 days after the second AZD1222 dose. The CDR3 reads as follows: CASSYLETQYF. Here is the DNA: TGTGCCAGTAGTTACCTTGAGACCCAGTACTTC. When the CDR3 is completed using the reference TRBV19 and TRBJ2-5 genes on either side, the full variable domain is DGGITQSPKYLFRKEGQNVTLSCEQNLNHDAMYWYRQDPGQGLRLIYYSQIVNDFQKGDIAEGYSVSREKKESFPLTVTSAQKNPTAFYLCASSYLETQYFGPGTRLLVL.